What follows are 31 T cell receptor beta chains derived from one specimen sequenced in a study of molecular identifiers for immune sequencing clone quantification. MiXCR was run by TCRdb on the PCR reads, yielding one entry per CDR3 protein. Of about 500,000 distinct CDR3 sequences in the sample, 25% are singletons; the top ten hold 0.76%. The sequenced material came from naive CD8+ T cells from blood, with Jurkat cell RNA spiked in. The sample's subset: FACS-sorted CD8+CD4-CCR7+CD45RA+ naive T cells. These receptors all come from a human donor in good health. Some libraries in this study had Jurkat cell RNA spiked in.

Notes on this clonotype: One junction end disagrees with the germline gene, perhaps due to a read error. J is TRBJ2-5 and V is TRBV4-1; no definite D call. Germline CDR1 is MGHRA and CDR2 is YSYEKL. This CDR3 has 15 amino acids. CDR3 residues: CASSLHDTYQETQCF. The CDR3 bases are TGCGCCAGCAGCCTCCACGACACCTACCAAGAGACCCAGTGCTTC.

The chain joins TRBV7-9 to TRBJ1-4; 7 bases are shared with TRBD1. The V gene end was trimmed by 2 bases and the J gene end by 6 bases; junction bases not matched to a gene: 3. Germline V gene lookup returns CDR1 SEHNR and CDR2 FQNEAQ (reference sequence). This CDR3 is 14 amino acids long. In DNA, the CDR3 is TGTGCCAGCAGCTTAAGTACAGGGGATGAAAAACTGTTTTTT. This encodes CASSLSTGDEKLFF.

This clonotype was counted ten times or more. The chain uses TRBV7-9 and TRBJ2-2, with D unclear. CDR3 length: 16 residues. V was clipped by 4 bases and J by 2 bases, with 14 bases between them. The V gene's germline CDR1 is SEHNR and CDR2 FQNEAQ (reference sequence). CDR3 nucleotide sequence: TGTGCCAGCAGCTCCAATCTCGGGTTTAACACCGGGGAGCTGTTTTTT. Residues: CASSSNLGFNTGELFF.

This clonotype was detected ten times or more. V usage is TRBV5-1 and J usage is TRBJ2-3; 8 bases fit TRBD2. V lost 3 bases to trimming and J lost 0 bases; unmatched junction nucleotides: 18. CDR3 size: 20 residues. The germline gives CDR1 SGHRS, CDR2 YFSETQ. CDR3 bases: TGCGCCAGCAGCTATAGCGGGGAAACAACAGCATCGCCTAGCACAGATACGCAGTATTTT. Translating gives CASSYSGETTASPSTDTQYF.

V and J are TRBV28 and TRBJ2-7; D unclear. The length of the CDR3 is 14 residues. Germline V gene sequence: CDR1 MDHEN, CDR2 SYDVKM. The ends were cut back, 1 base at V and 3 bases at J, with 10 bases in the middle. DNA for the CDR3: TGTGCCAGCAGTTTATTGGTCAATAACTACGAGCAGTACTTC. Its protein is CASSLLVNNYEQYF. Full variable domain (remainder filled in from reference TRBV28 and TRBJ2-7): DVKVTQSSRYLVKRTGEKVFLECVQDMDHENMFWYRQDPGLGLRLIYFSYDVKMKEKGDIPEGYSVSREKKERFSLILESASTNQTSMYLCASSLLVNNYEQYFGPGTRLTVT.

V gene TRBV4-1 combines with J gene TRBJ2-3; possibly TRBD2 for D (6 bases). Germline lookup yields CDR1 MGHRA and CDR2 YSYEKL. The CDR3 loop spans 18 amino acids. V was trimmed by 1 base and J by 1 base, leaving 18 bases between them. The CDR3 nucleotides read TGCGCCAGCAGCCAAGCTCCATTCCGGGGCGGGGGCACAGATACGCAGTATTTT. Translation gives CASSQAPFRGGGTDTQYF.

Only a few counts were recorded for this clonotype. CDR3 in DNA: TGTGCCAGTAGTGCCGAAAACAGGGTTGGTTCACCCCTCCACTTT. Protein sequence: CASSAENRVGSPLHF. The chain joins TRBV19 to TRBJ1-6, with D maybe TRBD1 (6 bases). Per the germline V gene, CDR1 is LNHDA and CDR2 is SQIVND (reference sequence). This CDR3 is built from 15 residues. With 5 bases removed from V and 9 bases from J, the gap between germline ends came to 17 bases.

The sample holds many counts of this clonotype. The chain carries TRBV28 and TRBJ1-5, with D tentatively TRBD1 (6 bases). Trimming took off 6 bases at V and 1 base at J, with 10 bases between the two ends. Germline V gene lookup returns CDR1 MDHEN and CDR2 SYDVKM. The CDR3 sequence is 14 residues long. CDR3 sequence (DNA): TGTGCCAGCAGCAATGGACAGAGCAATCAGCCCCAGCATTTT. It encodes CASSNGQSNQPQHF.

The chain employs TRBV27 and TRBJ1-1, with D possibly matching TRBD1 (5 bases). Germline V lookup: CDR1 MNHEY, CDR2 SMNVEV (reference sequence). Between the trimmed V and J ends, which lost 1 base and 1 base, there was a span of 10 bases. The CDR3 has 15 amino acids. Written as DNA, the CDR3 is TGTGCCAGCAGTTTATTTGGGGGAAGGAACACTGAAGCTTTCTTT. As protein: CASSLFGGRNTEAFF.

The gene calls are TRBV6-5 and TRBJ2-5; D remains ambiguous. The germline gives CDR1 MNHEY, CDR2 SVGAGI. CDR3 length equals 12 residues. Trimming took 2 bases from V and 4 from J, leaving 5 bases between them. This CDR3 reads CASSYAGETQYF. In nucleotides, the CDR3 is TGTGCCAGCAGTTACGCTGGAGAGACCCAGTACTTC.

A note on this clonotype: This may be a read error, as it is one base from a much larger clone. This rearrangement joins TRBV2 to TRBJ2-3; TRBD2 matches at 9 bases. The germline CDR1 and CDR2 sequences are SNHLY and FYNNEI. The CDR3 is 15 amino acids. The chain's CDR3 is CASTVVAGEADTRYF. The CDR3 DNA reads TGTGCCAGCACGGTGGTAGCGGGGGAGGCAGATACGCGGTATTTT.

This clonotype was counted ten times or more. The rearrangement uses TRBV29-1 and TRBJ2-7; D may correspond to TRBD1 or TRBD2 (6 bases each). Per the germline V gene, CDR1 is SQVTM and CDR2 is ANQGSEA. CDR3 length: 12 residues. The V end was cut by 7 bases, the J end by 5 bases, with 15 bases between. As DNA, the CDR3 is TGCAGCGCCACAGGGAGGTCGGACGAGCAGTACTTC. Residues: CSATGRSDEQYF.

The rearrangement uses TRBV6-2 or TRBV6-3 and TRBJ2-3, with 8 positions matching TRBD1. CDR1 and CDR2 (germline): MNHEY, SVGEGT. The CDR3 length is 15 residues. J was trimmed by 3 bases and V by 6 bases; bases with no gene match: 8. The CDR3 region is CASRLPGQDTDTQYF. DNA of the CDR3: TGTGCCAGCAGACTCCCGGGACAGGATACAGATACGCAGTATTTT.

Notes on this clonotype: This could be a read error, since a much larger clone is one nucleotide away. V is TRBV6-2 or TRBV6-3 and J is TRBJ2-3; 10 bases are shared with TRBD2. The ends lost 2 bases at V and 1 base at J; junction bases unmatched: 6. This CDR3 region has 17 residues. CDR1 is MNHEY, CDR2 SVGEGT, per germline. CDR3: CASSYLPSGGGTDTQYF. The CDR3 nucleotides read TGTGCCAGCAGTTACCTTCCTAGCGGGGGAGGCACAGATACGCAGTATTTT.

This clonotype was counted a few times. CDR3 DNA sequence: TGTGCCAGCAGCTCCGGGGGACTAGCGGGAGATGAGCAGTTCTTC. Protein product: CASSSGGLAGDEQFF. The chain combines TRBV13 with TRBJ2-1, with 14 bases matching TRBD2. V shed 4 bases, J shed 8 bases, and the junction held 4 bases outside the gene matches. Germline V gives CDR1 PRHDT, CDR2 FYEKMQ (reference sequence). The CDR3 is made up of 15 amino acids.

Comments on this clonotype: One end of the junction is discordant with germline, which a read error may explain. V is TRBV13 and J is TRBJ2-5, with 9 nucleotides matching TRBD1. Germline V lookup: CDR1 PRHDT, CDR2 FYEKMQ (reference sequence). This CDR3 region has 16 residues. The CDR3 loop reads CASSSTTGGTQEAQYF. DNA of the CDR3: TGTGCCAGCAGCTCAACTACAGGGGGCACCCAAGAGGCCCAGTACTTC.

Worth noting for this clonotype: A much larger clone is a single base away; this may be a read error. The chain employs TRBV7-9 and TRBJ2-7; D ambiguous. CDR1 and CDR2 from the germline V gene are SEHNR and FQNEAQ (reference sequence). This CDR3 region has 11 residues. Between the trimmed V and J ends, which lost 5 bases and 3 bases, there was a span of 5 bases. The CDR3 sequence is CASSVYYEQYF. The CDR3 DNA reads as TGTGCCAGCAGCGTCTACTACGAGCAGTACTTC.

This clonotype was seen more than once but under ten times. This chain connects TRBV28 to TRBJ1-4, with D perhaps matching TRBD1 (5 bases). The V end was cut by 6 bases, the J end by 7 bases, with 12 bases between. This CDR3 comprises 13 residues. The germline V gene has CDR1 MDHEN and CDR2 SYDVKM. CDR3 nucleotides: TGTGCCAGCAGGGGGGGTGTGTCTGAAAAACTGTTTTTT. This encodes CASRGGVSEKLFF.

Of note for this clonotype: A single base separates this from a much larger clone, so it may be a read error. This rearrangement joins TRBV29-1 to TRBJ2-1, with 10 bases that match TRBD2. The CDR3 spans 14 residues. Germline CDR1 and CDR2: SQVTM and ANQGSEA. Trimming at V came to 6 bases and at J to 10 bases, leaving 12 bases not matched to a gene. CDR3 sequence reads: CSVDSGGRWREQFF. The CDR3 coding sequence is TGCAGCGTGGATAGCGGGGGGCGTTGGAGGGAGCAGTTCTTC.

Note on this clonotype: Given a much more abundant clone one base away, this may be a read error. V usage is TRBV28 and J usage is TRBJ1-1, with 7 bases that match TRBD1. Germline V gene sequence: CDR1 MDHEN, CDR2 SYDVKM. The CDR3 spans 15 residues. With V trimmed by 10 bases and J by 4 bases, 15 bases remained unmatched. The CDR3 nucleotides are TGTGCCAACACCCGAATTTTCCAGGGGGGCACTGAAGCTTTCTTT. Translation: CANTRIFQGGTEAFF. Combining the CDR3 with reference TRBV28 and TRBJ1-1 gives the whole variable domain DVKVTQSSRYLVKRTGEKVFLECVQDMDHENMFWYRQDPGLGLRLIYFSYDVKMKEKGDIPEGYSVSREKKERFSLILESASTNQTSMYLCANTRIFQGGTEAFFGQGTRLTVV.

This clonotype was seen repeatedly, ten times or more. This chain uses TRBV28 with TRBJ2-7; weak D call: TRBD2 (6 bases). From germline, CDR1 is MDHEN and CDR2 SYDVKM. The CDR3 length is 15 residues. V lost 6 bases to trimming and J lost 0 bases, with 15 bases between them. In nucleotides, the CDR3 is TGTGCCAGCAGCAAACCCCGGGACTTCTCCTACGAGCAGTACTTC. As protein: CASSKPRDFSYEQYF.

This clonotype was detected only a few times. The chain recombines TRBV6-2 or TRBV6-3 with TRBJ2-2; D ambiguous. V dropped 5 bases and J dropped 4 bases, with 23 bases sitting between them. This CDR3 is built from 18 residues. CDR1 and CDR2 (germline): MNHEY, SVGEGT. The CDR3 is CASSHPGQAFAPTGELFF. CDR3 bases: TGTGCCAGCAGTCACCCTGGGCAGGCCTTCGCCCCCACCGGGGAGCTGTTTTTT.

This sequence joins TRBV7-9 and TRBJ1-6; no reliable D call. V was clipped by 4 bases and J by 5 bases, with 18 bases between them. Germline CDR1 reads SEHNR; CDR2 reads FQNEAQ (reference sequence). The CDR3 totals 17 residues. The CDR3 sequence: CASSSSLLLGDNSPLHF. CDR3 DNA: TGTGCCAGCAGCTCCTCCTTACTGCTAGGTGATAATTCACCCCTCCACTTT.

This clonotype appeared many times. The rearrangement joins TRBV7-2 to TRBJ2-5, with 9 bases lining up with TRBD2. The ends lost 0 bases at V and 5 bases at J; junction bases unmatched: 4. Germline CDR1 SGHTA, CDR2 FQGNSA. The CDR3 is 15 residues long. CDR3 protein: CASSLAPTSGETQYF. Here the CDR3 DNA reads TGTGCCAGCAGCTTAGCTCCTACTAGCGGGGAGACCCAGTACTTC.

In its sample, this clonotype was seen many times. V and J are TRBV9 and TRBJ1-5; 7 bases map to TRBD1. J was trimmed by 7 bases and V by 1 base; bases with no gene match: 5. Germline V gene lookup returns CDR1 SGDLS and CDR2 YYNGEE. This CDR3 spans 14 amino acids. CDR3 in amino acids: CASSVQGQRQPQHF. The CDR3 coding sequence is TGTGCCAGCAGCGTACAGGGACAGAGGCAGCCCCAGCATTTT. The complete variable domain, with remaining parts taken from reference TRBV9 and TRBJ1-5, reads DSGVTQTPKHLITATGQRVTLRCSPRSGDLSVYWYQQSLDQGLQFLIQYYNGEERAKGNILERFSAQQFPDLHSELNLSSLELGDSALYFCASSVQGQRQPQHFGDGTRLSIL.

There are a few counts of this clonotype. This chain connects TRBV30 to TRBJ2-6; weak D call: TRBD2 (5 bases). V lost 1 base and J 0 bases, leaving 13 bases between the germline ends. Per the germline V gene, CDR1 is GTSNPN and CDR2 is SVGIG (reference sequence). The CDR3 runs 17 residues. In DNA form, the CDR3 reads TGTGCCTGGAGTGCATTAGGACTTCTCTCTGGGGCCAACGTCCTGACTTTC. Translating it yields CAWSALGLLSGANVLTF.

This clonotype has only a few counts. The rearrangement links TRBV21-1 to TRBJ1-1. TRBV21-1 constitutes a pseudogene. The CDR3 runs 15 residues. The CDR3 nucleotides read TGTGCCAGCAGCAAATTTTGCGCTGGGGAGACTGAAGCTTTCTTT. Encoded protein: CASSKFCAGETEAFF.

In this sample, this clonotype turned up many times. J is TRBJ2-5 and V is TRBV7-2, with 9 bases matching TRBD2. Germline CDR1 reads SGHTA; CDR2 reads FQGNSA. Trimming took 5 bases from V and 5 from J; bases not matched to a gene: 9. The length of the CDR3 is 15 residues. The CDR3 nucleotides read TGTGCCAGCAGCCTATCCCCTAGCGGGGCTGAGACCCAGTACTTC. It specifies CASSLSPSGAETQYF.

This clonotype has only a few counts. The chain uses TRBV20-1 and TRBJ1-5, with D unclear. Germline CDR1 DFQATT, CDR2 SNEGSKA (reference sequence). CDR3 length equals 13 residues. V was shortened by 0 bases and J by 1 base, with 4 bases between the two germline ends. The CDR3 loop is CSAREDSNQPQHF. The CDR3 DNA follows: TGCAGTGCTAGAGAGGACAGCAATCAGCCCCAGCATTTT.

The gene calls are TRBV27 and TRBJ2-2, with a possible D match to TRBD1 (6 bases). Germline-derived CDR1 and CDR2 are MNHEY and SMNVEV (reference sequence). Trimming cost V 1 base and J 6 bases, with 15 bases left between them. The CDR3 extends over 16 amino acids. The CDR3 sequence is CASSLLNRVGSGELFF. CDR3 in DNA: TGTGCCAGCAGTTTATTGAACAGGGTCGGTTCCGGGGAGCTGTTTTTT.

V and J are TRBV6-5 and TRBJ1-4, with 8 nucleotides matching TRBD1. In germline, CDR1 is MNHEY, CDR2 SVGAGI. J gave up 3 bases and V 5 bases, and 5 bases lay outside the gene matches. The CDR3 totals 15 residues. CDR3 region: CASSGRGLANEKLFF. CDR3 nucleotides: TGTGCCAGCAGTGGCAGGGGGCTTGCTAATGAAAAACTGTTTTTT.